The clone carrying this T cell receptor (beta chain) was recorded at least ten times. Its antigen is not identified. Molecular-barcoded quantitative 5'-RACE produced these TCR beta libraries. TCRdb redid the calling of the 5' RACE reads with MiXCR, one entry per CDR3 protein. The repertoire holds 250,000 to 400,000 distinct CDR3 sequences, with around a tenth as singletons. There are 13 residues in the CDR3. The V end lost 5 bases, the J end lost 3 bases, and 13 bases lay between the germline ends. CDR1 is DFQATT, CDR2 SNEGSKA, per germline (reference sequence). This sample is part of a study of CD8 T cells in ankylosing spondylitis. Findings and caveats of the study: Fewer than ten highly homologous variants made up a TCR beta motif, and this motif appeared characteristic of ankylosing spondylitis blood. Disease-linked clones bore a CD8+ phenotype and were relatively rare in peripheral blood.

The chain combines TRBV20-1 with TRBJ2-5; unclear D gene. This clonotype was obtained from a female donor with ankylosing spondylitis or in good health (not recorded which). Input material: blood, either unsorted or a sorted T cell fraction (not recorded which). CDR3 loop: CSAPVNGEETQYF. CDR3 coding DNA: TGCAGTGCTCCGGTGAATGGGGAAGAGACCCAGTACTTC.